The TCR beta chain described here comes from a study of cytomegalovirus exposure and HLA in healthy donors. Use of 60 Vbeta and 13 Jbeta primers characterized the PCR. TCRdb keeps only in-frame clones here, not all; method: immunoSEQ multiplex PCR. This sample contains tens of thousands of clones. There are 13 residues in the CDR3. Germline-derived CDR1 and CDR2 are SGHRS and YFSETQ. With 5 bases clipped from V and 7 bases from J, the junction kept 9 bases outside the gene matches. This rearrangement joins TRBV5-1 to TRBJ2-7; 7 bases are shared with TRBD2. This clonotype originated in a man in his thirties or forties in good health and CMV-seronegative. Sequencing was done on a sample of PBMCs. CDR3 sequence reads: CASRTGLTMEQYF. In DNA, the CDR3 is TGCGCCAGCAGGACGGGACTAACAATGGAGCAGTACTTC.